This T cell receptor beta chain originates from a study of shared clonotypes between healthy human individuals. The CDR3 has 12 residues. CDR1 is SEHNR, CDR2 FQNEAQ, per germline (reference sequence). The V and J ends lost 6 bases and 3 bases respectively, with 9 bases between them. For each subset, genomic DNA was distributed in equal portions over several immunoSEQ plates. Produced via immunoSEQ multiplex PCR; TCRdb's table is partial and in-frame only. The table records over a million clones, 95% to 99% of them present only once. The sequenced material came from naive CD4+ T cells sorted from blood. Subset specified: CD45RA+ positively selected. The rearrangement links TRBV7-9 to TRBJ2-7; D is unclear. The sequence came from a young man in good health. The CDR3 loop reads CASSPRYYEQYF. CDR3 bases: TGTGCCAGCAGTCCGAGGTACTACGAGCAGTACTTC.